These 2 T cell receptor beta chains came from one sample sequenced in a study of T cell changes during pregnancy in multiple sclerosis. Assay used: immunoSEQ multiplex PCR; TCRdb lists only in-frame clones, some missing. The sample shows more than 90,000 clones, around 92% of them seen only once. Sample: peripheral blood, taken in the second trimester of pregnancy. The receptors shown here come from a female donor with multiple sclerosis, enrolled in a pregnancy study.

The rearrangement joins TRBV19 to TRBJ2-1; tentative D call: TRBD2 (5 bases). V lost 6 bases and J lost 2, with 17 bases in between. The germline V gene encodes CDR1 LNHDA and CDR2 SQIVND (reference sequence). This CDR3 has 16 residues. CDR3 coding DNA: TGTGCCAGTAGCAAGGGAGCCTGGACCACCTACAATGAGCAGTTCTTC. It yields the protein CASSKGAWTTYNEQFF.

The chain has TRBV6-6 and TRBJ2-1; TRBD1 agrees at 8 bases. The junction had 7 bases not matched to a gene; V was cut back by 7 bases and J by 2 bases. The CDR3 loop spans 15 amino acids. Germline V gene sequence: CDR1 MNHNY, CDR2 SVGAGI (reference sequence). The CDR3 bases are TGTGCCAGCAACGCCGGACAGGGCCCCTACAATGAGCAGTTCTTC. This encodes CASNAGQGPYNEQFF.